This TCR beta chain is drawn from a study of cytomegalovirus exposure and HLA in healthy donors. Germline-derived CDR1 and CDR2 are SGHAT and FQNNGV. This CDR3 spans 15 amino acids. The V end was cut by 1 base, the J end by 4 bases, with 14 bases between. This clone showed up just once. Its target is unknown. General study points: In a later analysis, HLA-C alleles had the fewest associated TCRs, DRB1 alleles the most. A cluster of highly shared sequence variants was likely a sequencing artifact. A later analysis linked a missense variant in DCLRE1C to the trimming of TCR beta V and J genes. Common viral pathogens (according to a later analysis) appeared linked to several of the most significant clusters.

Primers included in the PCR were 60 Vbeta and 13 Jbeta primers. Clones were read by immunoSEQ multiplex PCR, and TCRdb kept only the in-frame ones, dropping some. This sample has approximately 97,000 clones; about 60% occur once, and the top ten carry around 5%. This TCR derives from a human donor in good health. The rearrangement joins TRBV11-2 to TRBJ2-7, with D tentatively TRBD2 (6 bases). Sequences were obtained from PBMCs. The CDR3 nucleotides read TGTGCCAGCAGCTTAGCGGGAGACGTGTGGTACGAGCAGTACTTC. Translation gives CASSLAGDVWYEQYF.